The clone carrying this T cell receptor (beta chain) was seen ten or more times. What it binds is not known. Synthesis of cDNA was performed by 5'RACE using 10-nucleotide random UMIs. TCRdb reprocessed the 5' RACE reads via MiXCR and lists one record per CDR3 protein. Seen here are tens of thousands of distinct CDR3 sequences, 6.5% to 7.5% observed once, and the top ten hold approximately 5.7%. These data come from a study of neurological immune-mediated disorders. Notes on the study in general: It was HTLV-1-associated myelopathy that showed the most TCR clonal expansion, while multiple sclerosis showed the least, falling below healthy controls.

The CDR3 length is 13 residues. V lost 0 bases, J lost 8 bases, and 11 bases lay in between. Germline V gene data show CDR1 as SGHRS and CDR2 as YFSETQ. This sequence originates from a man aged 45-65 years in good health. The sample consisted of CD4+ T cells from blood. The rearrangement joins TRBV5-1 to TRBJ1-2; no clear D gene. This CDR3 reads CASSLGTDTGYTF. In nucleotides, the CDR3 is TGCGCCAGCAGCTTGGGGACCGACACAGGCTACACCTTC.